This T cell receptor (beta chain) was profiled in a study of OX40 agonist ivuxolimab in advanced cancers. Study as a whole: Previous treatment with anti-PD-1, anti-PD-L1 or anti-CTLA-4 therapy was allowed; about 37% had received some. Findings and limits, study-wide: Not determined was the antigen specificity of the expanded peripheral T cells. In general, CD8+ T cells held more expanded clones than CD4+ did, on average.

Trimming took 6 bases from V and 4 from J, leaving 19 bases between them. Germline assignment: CDR1 SNHLY and CDR2 FYNNEI. The CDR3 length is 15 residues. In the case of this clone: Its antigen is unidentified.

Profiled with immunoSEQ multiplex PCR; TCRdb holds only in-frame clones, not every one. Among more than 65,000 clones listed, roughly 80% were seen once. The rearrangement joins TRBV2 to TRBJ2-7; tentatively, D is TRBD2 (7 bases). The sequence derives from an adult with an advanced solid tumor such as melanoma, head and neck, liver or kidney cancer. The sample was CD4+ or CD8+ T cells sorted from blood, taken in a trial of the OX40 agonist ivuxolimab. The CDR3 region has the DNA TGTGCCAGCAGCTTAAGGCGGGGGCCGTCATACGAGCAGTACTTC. Protein: CASSLRRGPSYEQYF. Looking up the rest from reference TRBV2 and TRBJ2-7 gives the full variable domain: EPEVTQTPSHQVTQMGQEVILRCVPISNHLYFYWYRQILGQKVEFLVSFYNNEISEKSEIFDDQFSVERPDGSNFTLKIRSTKLEDSAMYFCASSLRRGPSYEQYFGPGTRLTVT.